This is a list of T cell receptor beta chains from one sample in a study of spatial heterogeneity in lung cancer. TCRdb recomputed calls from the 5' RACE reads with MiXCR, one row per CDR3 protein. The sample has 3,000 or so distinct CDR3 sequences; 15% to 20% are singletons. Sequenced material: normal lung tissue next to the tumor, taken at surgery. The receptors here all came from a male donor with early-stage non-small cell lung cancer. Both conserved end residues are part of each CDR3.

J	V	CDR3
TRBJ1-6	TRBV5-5	CASSTGTANSPLHF
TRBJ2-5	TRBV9	CASSVGGRLNHQETQYF
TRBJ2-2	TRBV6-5	CASNGGIGELFF
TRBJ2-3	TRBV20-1	CSASGASTDTQYF
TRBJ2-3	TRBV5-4	CASSGGTQGQVDTQYF
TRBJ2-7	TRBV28	CASSLQAGGSSEQYF
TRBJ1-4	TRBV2	CASRIQATNEKLFF
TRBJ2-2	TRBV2	CASTGGGLAGGHGELFF
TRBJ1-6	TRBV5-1	CASSLEGGRDSPLHF
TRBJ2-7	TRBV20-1	CSAILRASSSYEQYF
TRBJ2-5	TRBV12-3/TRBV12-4	CASSPSAGETQYF
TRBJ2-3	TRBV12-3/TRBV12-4	CASSFSGEGTDTQYF
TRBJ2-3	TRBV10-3	CAISGGAPDTQYF
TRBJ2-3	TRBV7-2	CASSPGNTQYF
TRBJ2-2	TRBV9	CASSVSTGGPYPGELFF
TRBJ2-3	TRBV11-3	CASSPTGTDTQYF
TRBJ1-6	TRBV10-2	CASGEGTGNSPLHF
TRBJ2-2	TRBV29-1	CSVYGLNTGELFF
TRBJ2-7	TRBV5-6	CASSTPRRGGIDEQYF
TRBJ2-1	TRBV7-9	CASRTGPSFYNEQFF
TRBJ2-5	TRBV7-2	CASSPHQGQWETQYF
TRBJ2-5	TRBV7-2	CASSSGTLGETQYF
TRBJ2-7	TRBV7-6	CASSLDAAVAEQYF
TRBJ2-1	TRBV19	CASSTLTGLTYNEQFF
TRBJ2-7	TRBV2	CASRANRDSYEQYF
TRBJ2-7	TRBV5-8	CASSLLNSYEQYF
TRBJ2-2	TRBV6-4	CASSAVAGNTGELFF
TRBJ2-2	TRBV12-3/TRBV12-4	CASSKIPGGVFNTGELFF
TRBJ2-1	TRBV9	CASSVYGYNEQFF
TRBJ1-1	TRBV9	CASSEIFDSEAFF
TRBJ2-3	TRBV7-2	CASSLRDSTDTQYF
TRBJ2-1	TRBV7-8	CASSSYNGGIYNEQFF
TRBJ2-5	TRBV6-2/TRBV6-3	CASSYPTSGQETQYF
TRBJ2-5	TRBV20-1	CSVRPRNQETQYF
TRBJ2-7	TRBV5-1	CASSLGHSYEQYF
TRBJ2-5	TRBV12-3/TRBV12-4	CASSLQSGRGETQYF
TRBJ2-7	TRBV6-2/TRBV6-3	CASSYLGLGEQYF
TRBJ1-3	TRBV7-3	CASSVTGTGAMNTIYF
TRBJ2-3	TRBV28	CASSFSSGRAADTQYF
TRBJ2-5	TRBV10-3	CAISESGDRVGETQYF